The clone carrying this T cell receptor beta chain was counted a few times. Its antigen is unknown. The data originate from a study of T-cell memory formation after mild COVID-19. General study results and limits: Prior to infection, memory already included some responding clones, suggesting cross-reactive memory joined.

CDR1 and CDR2 from the germline V gene are SGHAT and FQNNGV. This CDR3 region has 13 residues. The V gene lost 2 bases and the J gene lost 8 bases, with 12 bases spanning the gap. TCRdb processed the 5' RACE reads anew with MiXCR; each CDR3 protein has one entry. The repertoire consists of about 470,000 distinct CDR3 sequences, with 20% to 25% occurring once and the leading ten covering 9.5% to 15%. Material for sequencing was PBMCs or a T cell subset sorted from them (not recorded which). This chain connects TRBV11-2 to TRBJ1-2; no clear D gene. This clonotype was obtained from an adult woman who had mild COVID-19 (a few samples of this study predate the infection). Cell type and time point are not known. CDR3 in DNA: TGTGCCAGCAGCTTATCTACGGGCGAGGGCTACACCTTC. Translated, it gives CASSLSTGEGYTF.